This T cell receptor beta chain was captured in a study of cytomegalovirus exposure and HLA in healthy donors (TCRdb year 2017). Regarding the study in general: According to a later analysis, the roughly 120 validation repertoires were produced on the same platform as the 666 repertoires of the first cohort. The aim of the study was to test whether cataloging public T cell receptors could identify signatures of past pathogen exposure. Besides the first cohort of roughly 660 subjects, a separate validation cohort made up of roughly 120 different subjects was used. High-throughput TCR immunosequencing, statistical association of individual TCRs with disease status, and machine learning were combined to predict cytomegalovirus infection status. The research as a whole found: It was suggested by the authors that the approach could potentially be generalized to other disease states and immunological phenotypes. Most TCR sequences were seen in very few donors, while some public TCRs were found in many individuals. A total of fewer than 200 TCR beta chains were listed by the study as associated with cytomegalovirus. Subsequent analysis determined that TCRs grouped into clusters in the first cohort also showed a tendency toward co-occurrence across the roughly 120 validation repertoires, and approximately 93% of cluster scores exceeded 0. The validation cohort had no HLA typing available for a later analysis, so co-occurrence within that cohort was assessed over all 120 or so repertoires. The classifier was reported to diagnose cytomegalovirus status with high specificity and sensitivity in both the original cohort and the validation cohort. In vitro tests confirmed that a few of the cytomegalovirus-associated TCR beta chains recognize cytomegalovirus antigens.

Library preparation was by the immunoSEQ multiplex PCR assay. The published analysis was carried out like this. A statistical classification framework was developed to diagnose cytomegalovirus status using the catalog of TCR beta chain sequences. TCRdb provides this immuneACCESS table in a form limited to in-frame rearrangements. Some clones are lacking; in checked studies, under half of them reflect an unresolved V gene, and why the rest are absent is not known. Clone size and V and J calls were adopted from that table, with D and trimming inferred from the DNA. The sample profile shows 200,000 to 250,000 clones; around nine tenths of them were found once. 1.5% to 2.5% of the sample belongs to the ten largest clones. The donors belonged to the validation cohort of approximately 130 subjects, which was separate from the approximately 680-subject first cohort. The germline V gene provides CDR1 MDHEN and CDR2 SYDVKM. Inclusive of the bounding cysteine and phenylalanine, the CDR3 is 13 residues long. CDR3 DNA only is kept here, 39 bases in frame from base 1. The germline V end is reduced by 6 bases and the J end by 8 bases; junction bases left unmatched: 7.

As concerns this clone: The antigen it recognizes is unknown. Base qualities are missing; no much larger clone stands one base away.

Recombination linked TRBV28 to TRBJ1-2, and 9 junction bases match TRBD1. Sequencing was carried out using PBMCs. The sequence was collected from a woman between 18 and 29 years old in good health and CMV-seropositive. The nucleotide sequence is TGTGCCAGCAGCCCGGGACAGGGCAAGGGCTACACCTTC. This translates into CASSPGQGKGYTF.